These T cell receptor beta chains were read from a single sample in a study of cytomegalovirus exposure and HLA in healthy donors. Some clones are missing from TCRdb's copy, which holds only in-frame ones; the method was immunoSEQ multiplex PCR. The data contain under 150,000 clones, around 85% of them singletons. Sequencing was performed on PBMCs. The receptor source for this set is a boy between 5 and 17 years old in good health and CMV-seronegative. CDR3s include the opening cysteine and the closing phenylalanine or tryptophan. The D gene is left open where the match is weak. Size is omitted from some rows. Given values are once, few, many or a class for expanded clones.

>TRBD2|TRBJ2-5|.|TRBV15
TGTGCCACCAGCAGAGGACCCGGGGAAGCGGGGGAGCTCAGGGAGGGCCAGTACTTC
CATSRGPGEAGELREGQYF
>TRBD1|TRBJ2-1|.|TRBV7-3
TGTGCCAGCAGCTCCACAGGGGGGAATGAGCAGTTCTTC
CASSSTGGNEQFF
>TRBD1|TRBJ1-3|.|TRBV10-3
TGTGCCATCAGTTCTACCGGGACAGATACTGGAAACACCATATATTTT
CAISSTGTDTGNTIYF
>.|TRBJ1-6|.|TRBV12-5
TGTGCTAGTGGTTTGGTCCTTGGGCCTTTTAATAATTCACCCCTCCACTTT
CASGLVLGPFNNSPLHF
>.|TRBJ1-3|.|TRBV5-4
TGTGCCAGCAGCGCCCGCGGGACCGACTCTGGAAACACCATATATTTT
CASSARGTDSGNTIYF
>.|TRBJ2-2|few|TRBV5-6
TGTGCCAGCAGCTTGGGGAGTAGCCCCGGGGAGCTGTTTTTT
CASSLGSSPGELFF
>.|TRBJ2-1|.|TRBV5-1
TGCGCCAGCAGCTTGGCCGTGGTAGGGGCCTACAATGAGCAGTTCTTC
CASSLAVVGAYNEQFF
>.|TRBJ2-7|.|TRBV6-6
TGTGCCAGCAGATCTGACAGCCAGCAGTACTTC
CASRSDSQQYF
>TRBD1|TRBJ2-7|.|TRBV7-3
TGTGCCAGCAGCCTAGGACAGGGGACCTACGAGCAGTACTTC
CASSLGQGTYEQYF
>.|TRBJ2-3|.|TRBV14
TGTGCCAGCAGCCCCCTAGGGGGAGGCACAGATACGCAGTATTTT
CASSPLGGGTDTQYF
>TRBD1|TRBJ2-7|.|TRBV7-2
TGTGCCAGCAGCTCGACAGGGCCGTACGAGCAGTACTTC
CASSSTGPYEQYF
>TRBD1|TRBJ1-2|.|TRBV19
TGTGCCAGTAGTAGCCGGGACAGGGACATATTACGCTCTAACTATGGCTACACCTTC
CASSSRDRDILRSNYGYTF
>TRBD1|TRBJ2-1|.|TRBV7-6
TGTGCCAGCAGCTTAGGACCGACAGGGGAGATCTACAATGAGCAGTTCTTC
CASSLGPTGEIYNEQFF
>TRBD1|TRBJ1-4|.|TRBV5-4
TGTGCCAGCAGCTTGGGGGCAGGGGGTGGAGAAAAACTGTTTTTT
CASSLGAGGGEKLFF
>.|TRBJ1-2|.|TRBV2
TGTGCCAGCAGTGAAAAGGCAGGGATTATCTATGGCTACACCTTC
CASSEKAGIIYGYTF
>TRBD1|TRBJ1-1|.|TRBV7-6
TGTGCCAGCAGCCCAGGGGGCAGGAGTGAAGCTTTCTTT
CASSPGGRSEAFF
>.|TRBJ1-2|once|TRBV10-3
TGTGCCATCAGTGAGTCGTCCGTAGTCTATGGCTACACCTTC
CAISESSVVYGYTF
>.|TRBJ2-2|.|TRBV10-3
TGTGCCATCAGTGAGTTTGACAGTAAAGGCACCGGGGAGCTGTTTTTT
CAISEFDSKGTGELFF
>.|TRBJ2-2|.|TRBV7-9
TGTGCCAGCAGCTCCTTTCGGTTAAACACCGGGGAGCTGTTTTTT
CASSSFRLNTGELFF
>TRBD2|TRBJ2-2|.|TRBV5-1
TGCGCCAGCAGCTTGGCCGCGGGAGGAAACACCGGGGAGCTGTTTTTT
CASSLAAGGNTGELFF
>.|TRBJ1-1|.|TRBV11-2
TGTGCCAGCAGATCTGGCGGGGCGGAAGCTTTCTTT
CASRSGGAEAFF
>.|TRBJ2-7|few|TRBV4-1
TGCGCCAGCAGCCAATCCCAGGGGCCCATCTACGAGCAGTACTTC
CASSQSQGPIYEQYF
>.|TRBJ1-6|.|TRBV9
TGTGCCAGCAGCGCTGAGGGAGGGGGATCACCCCTCCACTTT
CASSAEGGGSPLHF
>.|TRBJ2-3|.|TRBV6-5
TGTGCCAGCCGTCCGGGAGTACAGTCAGATACGCAGTATTTT
CASRPGVQSDTQYF
>TRBD1|TRBJ2-1|.|TRBV7-9
TGTGCCAGCAGCTCGACAGGGGTGCGTTACAATGAGCAGTTCTTC
CASSSTGVRYNEQFF
>.|TRBJ2-7|.|TRBV7-3
TGTGCCAGCAGCTTAACAGGGGGAGAGCAGTACTTC
CASSLTGGEQYF
>.|TRBJ1-2|.|TRBV4-2
TGTGCCAGCAGCTCCGACTTCTCGTACACCTTC
CASSSDFSYTF